This TCR beta chain was sequenced for a study of beta chain features in type 1 diabetes. Overall study findings and caveats: The study found moderately but significantly shorter TCRB CDR3s in all four CD4+ subsets of Type 1 diabetes patients. Sequencing from cDNA could over-represent high-TCR-expressing cells.

V lost 6 bases, J lost 3 bases, and 12 bases lay in between. The germline V gene encodes CDR1 ENHRY and CDR2 SYGVKD. The CDR3 spans 13 residues. This clone was observed a few times. As yet, its antigen is unknown. The study reverse transcribed the entire isolated RNA, so it sequenced expressed TCRB transcripts. Data came from immunoSEQ multiplex PCR; TCRdb stores just in-frame clones and leaves some out. The table records hundreds of thousands of clones, around 9.9% of them present only once. The clonotype originates from a young man with type 1 diabetes. The V call is TRBV10-3, the J call TRBJ2-7, with D perhaps matching TRBD1 (6 bases). Sequencing used naive CD4+ T cells from blood. CDR3 residues: CAIRPGDHYEQYF. The CDR3 DNA reads as TGTGCCATCAGGCCAGGGGACCACTACGAGCAGTACTTC.